This T cell receptor (beta chain) comes out of a study of PD-L1 blockade in urothelial cancer. Background on the study: Every 3 weeks, patients received intravenous atezolizumab 1,200 mg, beginning 2014. The study's findings and limits: Durable-benefit cases showed more tumor-associated blood clone expansion at 3 weeks. Pretreatment peripheral blood TCR clonality that fell below the median predicted better survival among the patients studied.

The assay was immunoSEQ multiplex PCR, and TCRdb's table has in-frame clones only and misses some. Of around 47,000 clones in the sample, around 80% were seen once. On this clone: Its antigen is not identified.

Time point meaning: peripheral blood 6 weeks after treatment start. The patients had locally advanced or metastatic urothelial carcinoma. The sample consisted of PBMCs, taken around atezolizumab (anti-PD-L1) treatment. This clonotype originated in a man aged 60 to 75 with urothelial cancer.

CDR3 amino acids: CAWRGTGIEKLFF. The CDR3 nucleotides read TGTGCCTGGAGAGGGACAGGGATTGAAAAACTGTTTTTT. The J gene is TRBJ1-4, the V gene TRBV30, with 9 bases aligning to TRBD1. Germline CDR1 GTSNPN, CDR2 SVGIG (reference sequence). The CDR3 covers 13 residues. The V segment lost 3 bases and the J segment 7 bases; nucleotides outside the gene matches: 3.